This TCR beta chain was observed in a study of patients and donors after allogeneic stem cell transplantation. CDR3 length: 13 amino acids. The V end was cut by 3 bases, the J end by 6 bases, with 9 bases between. MiXCR, applied by TCRdb to the RT-PCR reads, yields one record per CDR3 protein. This table holds 800,000 to 1,000,000 distinct CDR3 sequences, about a sixth found once. The genes are TRBV12-3 or TRBV12-4 and TRBJ2-1; D remains unclear. The receptor was derived from a human donor who was either an allogeneic HSCT recipient or a stem cell or donor lymphocyte infusion donor (not recorded which). It is not recorded whose cells these are; they may come from a transplant donor. The sample was blood, either unsorted or a sorted T cell fraction (not recorded which). CDR3 sequence (DNA): TGTGCCAGCAGTTTGGTTAGAACCAATGAGCAGTTCTTC. This sequence encodes CASSLVRTNEQFF.